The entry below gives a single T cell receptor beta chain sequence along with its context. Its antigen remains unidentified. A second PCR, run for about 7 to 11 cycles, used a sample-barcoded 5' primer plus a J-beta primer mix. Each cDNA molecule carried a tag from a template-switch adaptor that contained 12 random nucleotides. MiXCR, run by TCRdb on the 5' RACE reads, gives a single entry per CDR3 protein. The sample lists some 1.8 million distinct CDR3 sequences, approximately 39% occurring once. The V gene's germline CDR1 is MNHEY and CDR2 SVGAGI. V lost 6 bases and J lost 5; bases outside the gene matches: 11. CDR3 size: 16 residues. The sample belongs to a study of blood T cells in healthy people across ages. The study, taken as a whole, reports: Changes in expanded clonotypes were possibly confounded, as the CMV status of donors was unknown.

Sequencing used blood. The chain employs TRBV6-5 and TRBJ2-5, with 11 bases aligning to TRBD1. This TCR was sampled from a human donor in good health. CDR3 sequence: CASSQDRGRPGETQYF. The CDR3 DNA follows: TGTGCCAGCAGCCAGGACAGGGGGCGCCCCGGGGAGACCCAGTACTTC.